This T cell receptor beta chain was captured by sequencing in a study of blood T cell repertoires in COVID-19. Overall study: Sites in the United States, Italy and Spain provided acute and convalescent COVID-19 samples. From T cells, B-cell-depleted T cells, or PBMCs came the material, which was cDNA or gDNA.

It was during active infection that Seattle patients were enrolled and then longitudinally followed. This clone was counted a single time. The J segment lost 4 bases and the V segment lost 8 bases, leaving 10 bases of the junction unmatched. This CDR3 comprises 15 residues. Germline CDR1 reads MNHEY; CDR2 reads SMNVEV (reference sequence). Authors' methods: Amplification of reference gene primers was used by the study to estimate nucleated cell counts. Assay used: immunoSEQ multiplex PCR; TCRdb lists only in-frame clones, some missing. That table gives V, J and clone size, and the DNA gave D and trimming. The data hold a few hundred thousand clones, with around 90% observed a single time.

The TCR originated in a woman in her fifties or sixties with COVID-19, enrolled during active disease. The V gene is TRBV27, the J gene TRBJ2-7, with 11 bases matching TRBD2. Input material: peripheral blood. The CDR3 protein is CASGSPSGRFYEQYF. The DNA for the CDR3 is TGTGCCAGCGGCTCCCCTAGCGGGAGGTTTTACGAGCAGTACTTC.